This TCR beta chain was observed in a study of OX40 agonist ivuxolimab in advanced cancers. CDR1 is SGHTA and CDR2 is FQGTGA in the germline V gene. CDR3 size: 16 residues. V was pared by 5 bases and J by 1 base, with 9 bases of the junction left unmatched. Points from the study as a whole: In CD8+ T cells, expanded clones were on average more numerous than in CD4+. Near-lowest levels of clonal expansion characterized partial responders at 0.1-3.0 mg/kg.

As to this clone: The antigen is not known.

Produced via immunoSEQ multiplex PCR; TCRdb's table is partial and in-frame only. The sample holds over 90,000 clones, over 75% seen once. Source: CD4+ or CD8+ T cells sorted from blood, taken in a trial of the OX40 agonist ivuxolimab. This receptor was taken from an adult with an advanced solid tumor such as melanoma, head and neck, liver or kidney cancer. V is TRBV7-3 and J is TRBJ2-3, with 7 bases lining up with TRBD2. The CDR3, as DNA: TGTGCCAGCAGCCCAAGGGGAGGGAGAGGCACAGATACGCAGTATTTT. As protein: CASSPRGGRGTDTQYF.